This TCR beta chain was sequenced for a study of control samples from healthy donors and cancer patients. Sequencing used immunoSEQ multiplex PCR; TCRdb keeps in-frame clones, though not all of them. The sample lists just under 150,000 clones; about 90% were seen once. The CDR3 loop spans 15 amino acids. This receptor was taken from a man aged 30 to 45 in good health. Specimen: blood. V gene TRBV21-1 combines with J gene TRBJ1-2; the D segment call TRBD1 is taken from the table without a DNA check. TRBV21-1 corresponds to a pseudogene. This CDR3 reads CASSKAPGQRDGYTF. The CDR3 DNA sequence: TGTGCCAGCAGCAAAGCCCCGGGACAGAGAGATGGCTACACCTTC.